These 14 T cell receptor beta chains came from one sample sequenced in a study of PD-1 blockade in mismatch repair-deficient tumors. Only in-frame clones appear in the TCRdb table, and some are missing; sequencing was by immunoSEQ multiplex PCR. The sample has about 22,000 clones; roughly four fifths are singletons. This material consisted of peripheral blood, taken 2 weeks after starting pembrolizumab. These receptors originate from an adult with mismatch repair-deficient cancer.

In DNA form, the CDR3 reads TGTGCCAGCAGCCCCCGGGGCACCTCCTACGAGCAGTACTTC. Its protein is CASSPRGTSYEQYF. The V gene is TRBV7-9, the J gene TRBJ2-7; D is possibly TRBD1 or TRBD2 (5 bases each). Trimming left V 5 bases short and J 0 bases short, with 11 bases between. Germline-derived CDR1 and CDR2 are SEHNR and FQNEAQ (reference sequence). The CDR3 covers 14 residues.

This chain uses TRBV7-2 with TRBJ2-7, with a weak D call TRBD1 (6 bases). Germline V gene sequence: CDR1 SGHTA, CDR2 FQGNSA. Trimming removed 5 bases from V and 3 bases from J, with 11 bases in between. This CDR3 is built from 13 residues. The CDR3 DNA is TGTGCCAGCAGCAGTACAGGGTTCTACGAGCAGTACTTC. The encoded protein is CASSSTGFYEQYF. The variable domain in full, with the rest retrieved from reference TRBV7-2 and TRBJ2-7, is GAGVSQSPSNKVTEKGKDVELRCDPISGHTALYWYRQSLGQGLEFLIYFQGNSAPDKSGLPSDRFSAERTGGSVSTLTIQRTQQEDSAVYLCASSSTGFYEQYFGPGTRLTVT.

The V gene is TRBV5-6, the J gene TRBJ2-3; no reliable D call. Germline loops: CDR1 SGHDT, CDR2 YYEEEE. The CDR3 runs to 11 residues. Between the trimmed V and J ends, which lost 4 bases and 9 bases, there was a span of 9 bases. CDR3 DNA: TGTGCCAGCAGCGCAACGCAGACGCAGTATTTT. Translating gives CASSATQTQYF.

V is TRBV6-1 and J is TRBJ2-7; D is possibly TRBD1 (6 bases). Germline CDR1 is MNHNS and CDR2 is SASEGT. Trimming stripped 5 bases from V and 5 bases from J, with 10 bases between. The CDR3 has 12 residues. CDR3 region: CASSPYRDEQYF. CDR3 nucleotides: TGTGCCAGCAGTCCGTACAGGGACGAGCAGTACTTC.

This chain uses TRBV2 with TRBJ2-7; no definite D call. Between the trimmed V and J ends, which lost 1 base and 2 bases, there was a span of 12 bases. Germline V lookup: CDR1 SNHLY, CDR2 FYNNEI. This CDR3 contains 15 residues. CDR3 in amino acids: CASSEGLAPTYEQYF. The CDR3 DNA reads TGTGCCAGCAGTGAAGGTCTGGCACCGACCTACGAGCAGTACTTC.

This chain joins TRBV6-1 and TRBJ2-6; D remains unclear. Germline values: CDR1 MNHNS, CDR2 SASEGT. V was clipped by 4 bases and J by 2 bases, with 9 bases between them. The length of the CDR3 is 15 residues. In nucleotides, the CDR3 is TGTGCCAGCAGTGTAGATAAGGCTGGGGCCAACGTCCTGACTTTC. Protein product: CASSVDKAGANVLTF.

The CDR3 protein is CASSLGPGQGRCKNTEAFF. CDR3 in DNA: TGTGCCAGCAGCTTGGGACCTGGACAGGGCCGATGCAAGAACACTGAAGCTTTCTTT. The chain links TRBV7-4 to TRBJ1-1; TRBD1 matches 8 bases. V dropped 3 bases and J dropped 1; count of bases not matched to a gene: 16. Per the germline V gene, CDR1 is SGHVT and CDR2 is SQSDAQ. The CDR3 has 19 residues. The full variable domain, with the rest looked up from reference TRBV7-4 and TRBJ1-1, is GAGVSQSPRYKVAKRGRDVALRCDSISGHVTLYWYRQTLGQGSEVLTYSQSDAQRDKSGRPSGRFSAERPERSVSTLKIQRTEQGDSAVYLCASSLGPGQGRCKNTEAFFGQGTRLTVV.

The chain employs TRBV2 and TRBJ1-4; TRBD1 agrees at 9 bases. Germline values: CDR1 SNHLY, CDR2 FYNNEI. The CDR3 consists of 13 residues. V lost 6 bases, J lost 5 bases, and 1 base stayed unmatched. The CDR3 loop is CASRGQGNEKLFF. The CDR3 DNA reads TGTGCCAGCAGGGGACAGGGAAATGAAAAACTGTTTTTT.

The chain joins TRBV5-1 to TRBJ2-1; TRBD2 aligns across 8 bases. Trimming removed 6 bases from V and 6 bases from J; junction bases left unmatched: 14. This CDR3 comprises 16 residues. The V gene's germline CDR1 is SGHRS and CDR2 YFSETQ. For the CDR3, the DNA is TGCGCCAGCAACCCCGGGACTAGGCAACCCCTCAATGAGCAGTTCTTC. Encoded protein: CASNPGTRQPLNEQFF.

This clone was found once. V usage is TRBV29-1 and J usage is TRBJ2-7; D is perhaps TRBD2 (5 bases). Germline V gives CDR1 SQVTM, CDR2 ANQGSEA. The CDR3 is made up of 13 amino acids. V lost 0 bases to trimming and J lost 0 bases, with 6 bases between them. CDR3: CSVEEGASYEQYF. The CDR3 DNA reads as TGCAGCGTTGAAGAGGGAGCCTCCTACGAGCAGTACTTC.

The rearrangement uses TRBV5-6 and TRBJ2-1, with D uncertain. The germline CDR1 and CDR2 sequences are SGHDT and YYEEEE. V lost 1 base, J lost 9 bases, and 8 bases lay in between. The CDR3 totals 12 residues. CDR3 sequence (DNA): TGTGCCAGCAGCTTGAAGTTGGGTGAGCAGTTCTTC. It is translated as CASSLKLGEQFF.

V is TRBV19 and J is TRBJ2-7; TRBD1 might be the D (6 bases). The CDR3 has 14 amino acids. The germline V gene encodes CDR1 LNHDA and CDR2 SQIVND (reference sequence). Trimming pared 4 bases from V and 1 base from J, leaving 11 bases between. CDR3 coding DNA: TGTGCCAGTAGTACCCAGACAGGTTCCTACGAGCAGTACTTC. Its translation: CASSTQTGSYEQYF. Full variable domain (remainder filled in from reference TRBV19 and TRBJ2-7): DGGITQSPKYLFRKEGQNVTLSCEQNLNHDAMYWYRQDPGQGLRLIYYSQIVNDFQKGDIAEGYSVSREKKESFPLTVTSAQKNPTAFYLCASSTQTGSYEQYFGPGTRLTVT.

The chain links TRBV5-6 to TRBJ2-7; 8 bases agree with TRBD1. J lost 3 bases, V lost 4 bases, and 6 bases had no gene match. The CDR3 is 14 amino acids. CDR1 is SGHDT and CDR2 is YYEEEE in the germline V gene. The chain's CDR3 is CASSQRTGGYEQYF. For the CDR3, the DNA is TGTGCCAGCAGCCAACGCACAGGGGGCTACGAGCAGTACTTC.

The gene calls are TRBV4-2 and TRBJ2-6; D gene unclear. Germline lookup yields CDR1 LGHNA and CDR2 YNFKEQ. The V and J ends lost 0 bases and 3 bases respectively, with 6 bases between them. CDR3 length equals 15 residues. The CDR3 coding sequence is TGTGCCAGCAGCCAAGATGTTGATGGGGCCAACGTCCTGACTTTC. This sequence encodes CASSQDVDGANVLTF.